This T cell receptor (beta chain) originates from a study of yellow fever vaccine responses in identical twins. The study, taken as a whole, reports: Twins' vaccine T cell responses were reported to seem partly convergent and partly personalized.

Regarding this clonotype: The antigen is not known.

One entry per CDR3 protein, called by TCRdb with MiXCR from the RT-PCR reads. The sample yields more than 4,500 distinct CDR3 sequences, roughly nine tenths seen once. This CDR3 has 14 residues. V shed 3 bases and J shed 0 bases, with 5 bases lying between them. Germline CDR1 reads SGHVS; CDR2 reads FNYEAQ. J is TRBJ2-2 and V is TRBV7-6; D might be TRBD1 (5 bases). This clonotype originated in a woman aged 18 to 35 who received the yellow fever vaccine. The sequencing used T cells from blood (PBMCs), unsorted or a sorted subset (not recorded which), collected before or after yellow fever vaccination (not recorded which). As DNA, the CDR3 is TGTGCCAGCAGCTTCAGGGCGAACACCGGGGAGCTGTTTTTT. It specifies CASSFRANTGELFF.